The subject of this entry is one T cell receptor beta chain. The data originate from a study of TIL therapy for anti-PD-1-resistant metastatic lung cancer. The libraries were made with immunoSEQ v3. Data came from immunoSEQ multiplex PCR; TCRdb stores just in-frame clones and leaves some out. The sample lists just under 60,000 clones; less than 85% were seen once. Time point in this sample: pre-treatment sample, taken before nivolumab and TIL therapy. The CDR3 is 15 amino acids. CDR1 SGHTS and CDR2 YDEGEE come from the germline V gene. The ends were cut back, 1 base at V and 6 bases at J, with 14 bases in the middle.

The material was blood, obtained at baseline. The V gene is TRBV5-8, the J gene TRBJ1-5; tentatively, D is TRBD1 (5 bases). The sequence came from a person aged 25-79 years with non-small cell lung cancer. CDR3 protein: CASSLRRGKGQPQHF. The CDR3 coding sequence is TGTGCCAGCAGCTTGCGGAGGGGCAAAGGTCAGCCCCAGCATTTT. Together with reference TRBV5-8 and TRBJ1-5, the CDR3 gives the full variable domain: EAGVTQSPTHLIKTRGQQATLRCSPISGHTSVYWYQQALGLGLQFLLWYDEGEERNRGNFPPRFSGRQFPNYSSELNVNALELEDSALYLCASSLRRGKGQPQHFGDGTRLSIL.